Included here is one T cell receptor (beta chain) sequence, with context. This entry comes from a study of blood T cell repertoires in COVID-19. The V and J ends lost 5 bases and 9 bases, in that order; junction bases with no gene match: 11. Germline CDR1 MDHEN, CDR2 SYDVKM. The CDR3 extends over 16 amino acids. TCRdb's copy holds only in-frame clones and misses some; the assay was immunoSEQ multiplex PCR. This sample yields about 150,000 clones, of which about 88% are seen a single time; over 2.5% belongs to the top ten. Material for sequencing was peripheral blood. This TCR was sampled from a human donor with acute or convalescent COVID-19. The donor label of this sample is uncertain. The rearrangement joins TRBV28 to TRBJ1-6; 9 positions agree with TRBD1. This CDR3 is CASSPPGQGMSSPLHF. The CDR3 DNA follows: TGTGCCAGCAGTCCCCCTGGACAGGGGATGAGTTCACCCCTCCACTTT. Variable domain in full (rest from reference TRBV28 and TRBJ1-6): DVKVTQSSRYLVKRTGEKVFLECVQDMDHENMFWYRQDPGLGLRLIYFSYDVKMKEKGDIPEGYSVSREKKERFSLILESASTNQTSMYLCASSPPGQGMSSPLHFGNGTRLTVT.